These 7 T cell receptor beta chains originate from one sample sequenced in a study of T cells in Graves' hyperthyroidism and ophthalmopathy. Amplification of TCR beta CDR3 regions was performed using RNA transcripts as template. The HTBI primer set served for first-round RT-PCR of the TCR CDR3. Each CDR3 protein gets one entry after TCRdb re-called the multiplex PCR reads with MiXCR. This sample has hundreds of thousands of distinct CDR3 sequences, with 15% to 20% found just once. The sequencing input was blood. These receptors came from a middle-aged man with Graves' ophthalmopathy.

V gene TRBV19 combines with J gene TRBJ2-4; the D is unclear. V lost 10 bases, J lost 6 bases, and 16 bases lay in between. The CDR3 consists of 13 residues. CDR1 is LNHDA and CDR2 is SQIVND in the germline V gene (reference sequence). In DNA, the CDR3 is TGTGCCACTAAGAGGAGTCAGCTAAACATTCAGTACTTC. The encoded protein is CATKRSQLNIQYF.

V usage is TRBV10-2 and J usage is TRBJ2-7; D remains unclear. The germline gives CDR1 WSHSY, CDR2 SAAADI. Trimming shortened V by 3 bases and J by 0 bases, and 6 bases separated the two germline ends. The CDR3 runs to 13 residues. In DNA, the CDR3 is TGCGCCAGCAGTGAATTCAGCTCCTACGAGCAGTACTTC. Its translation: CASSEFSSYEQYF.

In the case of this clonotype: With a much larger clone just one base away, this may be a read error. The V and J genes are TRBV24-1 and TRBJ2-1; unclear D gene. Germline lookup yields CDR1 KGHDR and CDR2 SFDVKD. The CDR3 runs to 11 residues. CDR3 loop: CATGEYNEQFF. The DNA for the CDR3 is TGTGCCACCGGTGAATACAATGAGCAGTTCTTC.

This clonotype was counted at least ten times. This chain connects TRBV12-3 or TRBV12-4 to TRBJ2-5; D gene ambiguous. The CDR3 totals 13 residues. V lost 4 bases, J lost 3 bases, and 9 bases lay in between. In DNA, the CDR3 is TGTGCCAGCAGTTCGGTCGGCAAAGAGACCCAGTACTTC. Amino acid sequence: CASSSVGKETQYF.

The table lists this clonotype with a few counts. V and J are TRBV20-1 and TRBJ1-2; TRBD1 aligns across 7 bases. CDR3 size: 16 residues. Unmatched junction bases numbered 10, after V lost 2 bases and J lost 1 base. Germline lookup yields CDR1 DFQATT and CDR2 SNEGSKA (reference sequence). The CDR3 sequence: CSARTSGQNVNYGYTF. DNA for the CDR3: TGCAGTGCTAGAACCTCGGGACAGAACGTTAACTATGGCTACACCTTC.

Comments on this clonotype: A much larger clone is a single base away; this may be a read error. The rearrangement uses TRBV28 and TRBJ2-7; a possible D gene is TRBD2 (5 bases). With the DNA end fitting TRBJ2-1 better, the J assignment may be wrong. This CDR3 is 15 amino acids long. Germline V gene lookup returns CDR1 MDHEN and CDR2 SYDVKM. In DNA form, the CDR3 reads TGTGCCAGCAGTTTAACCGGAGCGGCTACCTACGAGCAGTTCTTC. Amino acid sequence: CASSLTGAATYEQFF.

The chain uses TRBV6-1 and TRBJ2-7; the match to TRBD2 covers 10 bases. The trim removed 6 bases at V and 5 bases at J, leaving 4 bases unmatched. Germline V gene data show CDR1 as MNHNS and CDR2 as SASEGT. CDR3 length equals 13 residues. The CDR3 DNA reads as TGTGCCAGCAGGTCTAGCGGGAGAAACGAGCAGTACTTC. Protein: CASRSSGRNEQYF.